This T cell receptor beta chain appears in the sequencing data of a study of OX40 agonist ivuxolimab in advanced cancers. Overall study findings and caveats: The study observed clonal expansion of CD4+ and CD8+ blood T cells by week 6 at 0.1 to 3.0 mg/kg. Among the lowest peripheral clonal expansion occurred in 0.1-3.0 mg/kg partial responders.

V lost 2 bases and J lost 2; bases outside the gene matches: 7. CDR1 is SNHLY and CDR2 is FYNNEI in the germline V gene. This CDR3 spans 16 amino acids. On this clone: Its antigen is currently unknown.

TCRdb's copy holds only in-frame clones and misses some; the assay was immunoSEQ multiplex PCR. The sample lists about 37,000 clones, roughly 83% seen once, with 20% in the top ten. The chain joins TRBV2 to TRBJ2-3; 7 bases align to TRBD2. This clonotype was obtained from an adult with an advanced solid tumor such as melanoma, head and neck, liver or kidney cancer. The input for sequencing was CD4+ or CD8+ T cells sorted from blood, taken in a trial of the OX40 agonist ivuxolimab. As DNA, the CDR3 is TGTGCCAGCAGTGAAAGGGTCAGCGGGAACACAGATACGCAGTATTTT. Protein product: CASSERVSGNTDTQYF.